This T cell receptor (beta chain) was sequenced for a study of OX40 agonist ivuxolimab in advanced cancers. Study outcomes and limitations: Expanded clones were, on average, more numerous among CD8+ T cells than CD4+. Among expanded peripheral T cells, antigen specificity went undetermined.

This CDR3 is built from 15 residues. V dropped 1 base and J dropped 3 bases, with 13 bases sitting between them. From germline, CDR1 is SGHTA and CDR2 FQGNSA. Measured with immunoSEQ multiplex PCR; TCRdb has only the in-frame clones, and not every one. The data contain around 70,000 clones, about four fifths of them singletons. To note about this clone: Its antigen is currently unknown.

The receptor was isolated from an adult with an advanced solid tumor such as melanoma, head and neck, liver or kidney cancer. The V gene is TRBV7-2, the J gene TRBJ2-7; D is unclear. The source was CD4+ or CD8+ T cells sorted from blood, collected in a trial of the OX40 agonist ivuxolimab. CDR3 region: CASSLDDYASYEQYF. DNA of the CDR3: TGTGCCAGCAGCTTAGATGATTATGCCAGCTACGAGCAGTACTTC.